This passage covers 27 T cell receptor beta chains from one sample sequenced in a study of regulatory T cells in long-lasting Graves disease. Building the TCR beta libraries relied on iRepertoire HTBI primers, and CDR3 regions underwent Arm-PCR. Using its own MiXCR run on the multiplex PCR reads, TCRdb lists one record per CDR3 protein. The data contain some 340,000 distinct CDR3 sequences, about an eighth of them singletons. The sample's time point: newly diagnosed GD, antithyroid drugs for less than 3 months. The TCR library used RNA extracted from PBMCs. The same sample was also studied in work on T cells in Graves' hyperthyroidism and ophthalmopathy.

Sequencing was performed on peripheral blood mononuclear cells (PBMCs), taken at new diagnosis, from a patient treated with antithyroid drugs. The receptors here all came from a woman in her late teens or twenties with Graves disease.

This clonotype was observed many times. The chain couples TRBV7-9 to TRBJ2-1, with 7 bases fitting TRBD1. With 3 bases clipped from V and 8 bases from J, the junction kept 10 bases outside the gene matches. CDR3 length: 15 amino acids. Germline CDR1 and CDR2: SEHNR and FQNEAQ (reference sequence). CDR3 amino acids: CASSFLLGGRDEQFF. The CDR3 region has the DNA TGTGCCAGCAGCTTCCTCCTAGGGGGCAGGGATGAGCAGTTCTTC.

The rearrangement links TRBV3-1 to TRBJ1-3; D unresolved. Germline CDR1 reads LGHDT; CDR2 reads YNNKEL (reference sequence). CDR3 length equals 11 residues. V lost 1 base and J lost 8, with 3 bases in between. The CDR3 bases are TGTGCCAGCAGCCAAGGGGACACCATATATTTT. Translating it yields CASSQGDTIYF.

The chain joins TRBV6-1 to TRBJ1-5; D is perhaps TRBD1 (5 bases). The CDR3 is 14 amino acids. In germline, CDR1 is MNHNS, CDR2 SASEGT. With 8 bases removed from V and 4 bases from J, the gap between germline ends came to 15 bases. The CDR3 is CASVLGGGNQPQHF. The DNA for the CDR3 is TGTGCCAGCGTCCTCGGGGGTGGGAATCAGCCCCAGCATTTT.

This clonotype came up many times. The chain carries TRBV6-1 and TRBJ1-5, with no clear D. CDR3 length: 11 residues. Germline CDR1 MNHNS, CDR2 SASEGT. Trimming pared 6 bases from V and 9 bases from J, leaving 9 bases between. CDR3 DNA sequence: TGTGCCAGCAGCGTCTCAGGGCCCCAGCATTTT. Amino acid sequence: CASSVSGPQHF.

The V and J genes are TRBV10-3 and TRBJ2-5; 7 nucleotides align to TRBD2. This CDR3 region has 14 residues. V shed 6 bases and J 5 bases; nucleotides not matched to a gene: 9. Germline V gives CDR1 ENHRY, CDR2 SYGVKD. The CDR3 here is CAIRPAGVKETQYF. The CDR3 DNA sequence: TGTGCCATCAGGCCCGCGGGGGTAAAGGAGACCCAGTACTTC.

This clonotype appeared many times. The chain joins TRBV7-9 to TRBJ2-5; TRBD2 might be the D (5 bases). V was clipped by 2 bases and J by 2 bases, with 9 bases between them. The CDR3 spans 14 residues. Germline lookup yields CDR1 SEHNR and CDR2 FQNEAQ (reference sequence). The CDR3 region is CASSLTAEQETQYF. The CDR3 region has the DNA TGTGCCAGCAGCTTAACAGCGGAGCAAGAGACCCAGTACTTC.

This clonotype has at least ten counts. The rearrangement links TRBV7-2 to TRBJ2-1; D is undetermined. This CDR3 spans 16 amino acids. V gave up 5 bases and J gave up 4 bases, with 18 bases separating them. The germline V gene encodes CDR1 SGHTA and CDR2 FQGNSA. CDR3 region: CASSPTPGQAYNEQFF. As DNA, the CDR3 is TGTGCCAGCAGCCCCACCCCGGGCCAAGCGTACAATGAGCAGTTCTTC.

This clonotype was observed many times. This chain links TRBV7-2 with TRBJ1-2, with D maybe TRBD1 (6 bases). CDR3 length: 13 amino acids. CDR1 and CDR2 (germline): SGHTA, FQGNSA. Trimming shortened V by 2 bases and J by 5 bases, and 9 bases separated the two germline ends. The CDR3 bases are TGTGCCAGCAGCTTACGGGGGGCGTATGGCTACACCTTC. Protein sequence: CASSLRGAYGYTF.

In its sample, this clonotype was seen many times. CDR3 bases: TGTGCCAGCAGCTCCTCCCAGACAATCGAGACCCAGTACTTC. Protein sequence: CASSSSQTIETQYF. The rearrangement uses TRBV7-9 and TRBJ2-5; no reliable D call. Looked up from germline, CDR1 is SEHNR and CDR2 is FQNEAQ (reference sequence). This CDR3 has 14 amino acids. V gave up 4 bases and J gave up 5 bases, with 14 bases separating them.

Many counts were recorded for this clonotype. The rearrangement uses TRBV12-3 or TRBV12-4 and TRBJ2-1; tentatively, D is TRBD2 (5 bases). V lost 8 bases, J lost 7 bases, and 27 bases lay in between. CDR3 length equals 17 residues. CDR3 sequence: CASRSYGRMESGNEQFF. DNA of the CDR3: TGTGCCAGCCGATCATATGGGCGGATGGAATCGGGGAATGAGCAGTTCTTC.

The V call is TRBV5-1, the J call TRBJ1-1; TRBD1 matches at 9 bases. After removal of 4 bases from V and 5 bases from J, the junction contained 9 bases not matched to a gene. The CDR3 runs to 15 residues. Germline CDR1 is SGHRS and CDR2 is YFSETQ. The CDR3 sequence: CASSQRRDRETEAFF. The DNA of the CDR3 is TGCGCCAGCAGCCAGAGGAGGGACAGGGAAACTGAAGCTTTCTTT.

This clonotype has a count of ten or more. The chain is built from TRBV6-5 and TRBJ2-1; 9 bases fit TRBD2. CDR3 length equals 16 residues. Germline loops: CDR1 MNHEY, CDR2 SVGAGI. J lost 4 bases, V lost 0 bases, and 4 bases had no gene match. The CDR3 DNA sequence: TGTGCCAGCAGTTACTCGATTGCGGGAGGGTACAATGAGCAGTTCTTC. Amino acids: CASSYSIAGGYNEQFF.

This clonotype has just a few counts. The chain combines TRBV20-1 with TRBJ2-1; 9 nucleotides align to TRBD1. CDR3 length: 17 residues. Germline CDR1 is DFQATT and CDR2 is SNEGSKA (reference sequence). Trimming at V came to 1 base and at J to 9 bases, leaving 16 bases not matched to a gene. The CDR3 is CSARVSGRGQGVVEQFF. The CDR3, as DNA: TGCAGTGCTAGAGTCTCAGGAAGGGGACAGGGAGTAGTTGAGCAGTTCTTC.

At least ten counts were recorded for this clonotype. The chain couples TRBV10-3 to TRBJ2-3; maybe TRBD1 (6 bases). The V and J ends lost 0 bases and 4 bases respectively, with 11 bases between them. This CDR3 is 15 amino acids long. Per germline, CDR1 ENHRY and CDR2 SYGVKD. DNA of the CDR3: TGTGCCATCAGTGAGTCCGGACAGACATCAGATACGCAGTATTTT. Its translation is CAISESGQTSDTQYF.

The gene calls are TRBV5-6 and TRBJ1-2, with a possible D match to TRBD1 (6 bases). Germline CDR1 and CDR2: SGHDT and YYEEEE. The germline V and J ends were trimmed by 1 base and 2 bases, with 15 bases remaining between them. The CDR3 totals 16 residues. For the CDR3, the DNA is TGTGCCAGCAGCTTGTACCACAGGGTATCCAACTATGGCTACACCTTC. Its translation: CASSLYHRVSNYGYTF.

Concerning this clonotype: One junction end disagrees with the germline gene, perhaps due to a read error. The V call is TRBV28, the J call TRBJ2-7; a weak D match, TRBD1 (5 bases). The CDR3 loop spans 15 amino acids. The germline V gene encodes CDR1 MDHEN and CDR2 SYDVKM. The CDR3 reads CASKTGSTSSYERYF. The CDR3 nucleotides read TGTGCCAGCAAAACAGGTTCGACGAGCTCCTACGAGCGGTACTTC.

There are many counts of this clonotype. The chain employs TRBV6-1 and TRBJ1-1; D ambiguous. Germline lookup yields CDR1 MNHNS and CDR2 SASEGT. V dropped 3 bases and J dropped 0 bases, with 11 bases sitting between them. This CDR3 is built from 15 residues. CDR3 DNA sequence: TGTGCCAGCAGTGACCCGTCCCACTTGAACACTGAAGCTTTCTTT. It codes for CASSDPSHLNTEAFF.

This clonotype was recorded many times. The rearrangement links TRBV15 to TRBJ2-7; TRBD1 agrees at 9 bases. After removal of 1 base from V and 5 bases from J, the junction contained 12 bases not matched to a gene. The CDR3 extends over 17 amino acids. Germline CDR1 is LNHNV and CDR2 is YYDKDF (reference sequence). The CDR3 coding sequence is TGTGCCACCAGCAGAGGCATATTGGGACAGGGTAAGAACGAGCAGTACGTC. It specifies CATSRGILGQGKNEQYV.

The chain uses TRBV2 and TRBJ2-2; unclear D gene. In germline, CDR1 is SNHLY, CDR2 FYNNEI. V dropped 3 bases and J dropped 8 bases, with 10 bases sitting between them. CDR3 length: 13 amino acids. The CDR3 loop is CASSDLISGELFF. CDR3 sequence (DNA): TGTGCCAGCAGTGACCTGATCTCGGGGGAGCTGTTTTTT.

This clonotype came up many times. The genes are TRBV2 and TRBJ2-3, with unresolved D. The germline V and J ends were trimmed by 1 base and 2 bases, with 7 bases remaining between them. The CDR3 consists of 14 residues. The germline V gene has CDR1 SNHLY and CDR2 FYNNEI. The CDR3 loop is CASSEDGHTDTQYF. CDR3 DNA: TGTGCCAGCAGTGAAGACGGCCACACAGATACGCAGTATTTT.

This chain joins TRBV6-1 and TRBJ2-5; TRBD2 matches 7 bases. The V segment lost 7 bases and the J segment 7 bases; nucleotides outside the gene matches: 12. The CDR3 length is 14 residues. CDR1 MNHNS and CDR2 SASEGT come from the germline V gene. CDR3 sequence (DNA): TGTGCCAGCACCCGGGGGAGGGCGGGGTGGACCCAGTACTTC. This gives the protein CASTRGRAGWTQYF.

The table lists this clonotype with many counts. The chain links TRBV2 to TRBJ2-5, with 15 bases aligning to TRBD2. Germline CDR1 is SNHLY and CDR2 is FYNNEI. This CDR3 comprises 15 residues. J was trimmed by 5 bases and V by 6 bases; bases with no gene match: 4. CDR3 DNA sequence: TGTGCCAGCAGCGGGACTAGCGGGGGGACTGAGACCCAGTACTTC. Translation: CASSGTSGGTETQYF.

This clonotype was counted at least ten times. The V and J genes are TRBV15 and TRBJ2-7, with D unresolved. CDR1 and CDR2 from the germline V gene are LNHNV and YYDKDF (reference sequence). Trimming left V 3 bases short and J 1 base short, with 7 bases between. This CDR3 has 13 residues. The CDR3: CATSREESYEQYF. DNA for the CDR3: TGTGCCACCAGCAGGGAAGAATCCTACGAGCAGTACTTC.

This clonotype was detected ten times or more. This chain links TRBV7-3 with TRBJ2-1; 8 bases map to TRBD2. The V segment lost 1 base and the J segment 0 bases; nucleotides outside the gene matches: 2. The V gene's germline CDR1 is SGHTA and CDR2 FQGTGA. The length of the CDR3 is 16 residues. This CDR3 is CASSLRLAPSYNEQFF. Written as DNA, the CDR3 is TGTGCCAGCAGCTTAAGACTAGCGCCCTCCTACAATGAGCAGTTCTTC.

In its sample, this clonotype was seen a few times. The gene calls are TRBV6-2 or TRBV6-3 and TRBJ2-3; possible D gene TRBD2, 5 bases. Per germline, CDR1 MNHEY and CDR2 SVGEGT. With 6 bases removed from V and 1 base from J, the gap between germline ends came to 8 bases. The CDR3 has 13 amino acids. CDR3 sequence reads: CASRLDGTDTQYF. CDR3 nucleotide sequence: TGTGCCAGCAGACTAGATGGCACAGATACGCAGTATTTT.

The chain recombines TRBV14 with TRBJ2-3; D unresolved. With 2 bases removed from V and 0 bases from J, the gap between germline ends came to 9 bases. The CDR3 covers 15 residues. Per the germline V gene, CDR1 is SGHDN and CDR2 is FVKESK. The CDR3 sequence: CASSQIGGSTDTQYF. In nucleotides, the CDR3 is TGTGCCAGCAGCCAAATTGGTGGGAGCACAGATACGCAGTATTTT.

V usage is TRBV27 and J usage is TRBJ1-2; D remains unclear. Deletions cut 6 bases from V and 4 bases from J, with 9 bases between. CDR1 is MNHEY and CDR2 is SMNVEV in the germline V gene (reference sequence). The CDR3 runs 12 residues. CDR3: CASRRTGYGYTF. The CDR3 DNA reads TGTGCCAGCAGAAGGACGGGCTATGGCTACACCTTC.